This T cell receptor (beta chain) was recovered during a study of post-analysis software for immune sequencing data. Study as a whole: Patients had relapsing-remitting, secondary progressive or progressive-relapsing multiple sclerosis; some lacked subtype.

Prepared libraries of TCR beta cDNA carried unique molecular identifiers. TCRdb ran MiXCR on the PCR reads and lists one entry per CDR3 protein. The table records 500,000 to 600,000 distinct CDR3 sequences, about 44% of them present only once. The CDR3 has 14 amino acids. The V gene's germline CDR1 is SEHNR and CDR2 FQNEAQ (reference sequence). The V and J ends lost 3 bases and 1 base respectively, with 6 bases between them. This clonotype has at least ten counts. The antigen is not known. Whole-study results and caveats: TRBV segments more frequent in patients than in controls numbered roughly 5 and included TRBV5-6, TRBV5-1 and TRBV20-1.

V gene TRBV7-9 combines with J gene TRBJ1-4, with D possibly matching TRBD1 (6 bases). The sequencing sample was made of blood. The clonotype originates from a girl aged 10 to 17 with multiple sclerosis. The CDR3, as DNA: TGTGCCAGCAGCTTCAGGGGAACTAATGAAAAACTGTTTTTT. This sequence encodes CASSFRGTNEKLFF.